Each of the 23 T cell receptor beta chains below was sequenced from the same sample in a study of identical twins (dated by TCRdb to the mid-2010s). Library preparation was by 5' RACE. Sequenced on an Illumina HiSeq 2000. Clones were called with MiXCR by TCRdb after fastp trimmed the public reads at Q25, and only in-frame beta chains were retained. A single entry per CDR3 protein holds the most common genes and DNA from its merged rows. Within this sample are under 1 million distinct CDR3 sequences, with 10% to 15% of them counted one time only. Of the sample, about 1.6% is held by the ten largest clones. Another study also made use of these data, one on yellow fever vaccine responses in identical twins.

The sample comprised PBMCs. These receptors were collected from a woman aged 18-29 years in good health.

The chain combines TRBV20-1 with TRBJ2-1; TRBD2 matches at 11 bases. Per germline, CDR1 DFQATT and CDR2 SNEGSKA (reference sequence). After removal of 5 bases from V and 4 bases from J, the junction contained 10 bases not matched to a gene. The CDR3 is 16 amino acids. Written as DNA, the CDR3 is TGCAGTGCTCGAACTAGCGGGGGAACCCGATACAATGAGCAGTTCTTC. Encoded protein: CSARTSGGTRYNEQFF.

The chain combines TRBV29-1 with TRBJ2-5; 10 bases are a match to TRBD2. CDR1 is SQVTM, CDR2 ANQGSEA, per germline. The CDR3 contains 13 residues. The V segment lost 5 bases and the J segment 6 bases; nucleotides outside the gene matches: 6. CDR3 region: CSVLSGRAKTQYF. The CDR3 coding sequence is TGCAGCGTTTTAAGCGGGAGGGCGAAGACCCAGTACTTC. Full variable domain (outside the CDR3, taken from reference TRBV29-1 and TRBJ2-5): SAVISQKPSRDICQRGTSLTIQCQVDSQVTMMFWYRQQPGQSLTLIATANQGSEATYESGFVIDKFPISRPNLTFSTLTVSNMSPEDSSIYLCSVLSGRAKTQYFGPGTRLLVL.

CDR3 sequence: CASSLYGGVPGGTGELFF. DNA for the CDR3: TGTGCCAGCAGCTTATACGGGGGAGTACCGGGTGGAACCGGGGAGCTGTTTTTT. The chain carries TRBV7-3 and TRBJ2-2; D perhaps matches TRBD2 (6 bases). V was shortened by 2 bases and J by 5 bases, with 21 bases between the two germline ends. There are 18 residues in the CDR3. Germline CDR1 reads SGHTA; CDR2 reads FQGTGA.

This clonotype occurred many times. In nucleotides, the CDR3 is TGTGCCAGCGGAGGGGCGGTAGAAGAAAAACTGTTTTTT. Protein product: CASGGAVEEKLFF. V and J are TRBV12-3 or TRBV12-4 and TRBJ1-4; D is possibly TRBD1 (5 bases). The CDR3 contains 13 residues. The V end lost 8 bases, the J end lost 8 bases, and 15 bases lay between the germline ends.

This clonotype was detected a few times. J is TRBJ1-2 and V is TRBV29-1; D might be TRBD1 (6 bases). This CDR3 contains 12 residues. V was cut by 6 bases and J by 7 bases, with 15 bases left in between. Germline CDR1 and CDR2: SQVTM and ANQGSEA. The CDR3 reads CSVASGGRGYTF. The CDR3 DNA sequence: TGCAGCGTCGCAAGCGGGGGCCGTGGCTACACCTTC.

The chain links TRBV15 to TRBJ2-3; D gene unclear. The V end was cut by 0 bases, the J end by 8 bases, with 9 bases between. Germline CDR1 reads LNHNV; CDR2 reads YYDKDF (reference sequence). There are 13 residues in the CDR3. This chain's CDR3 is CATSRDRGFTQYF. The CDR3 coding sequence is TGTGCCACCAGCAGAGATCGTGGGTTTACGCAGTATTTT.

A note on this clonotype: A read error may be the cause here, since a much bigger clone is one base away. The chain's CDR3 is CASSQDLRVQGTQYF. The CDR3 DNA is TGTGCCAGCAGCCAAGATCTCAGGGTCCAGGGGACCCAGTACTTC. The chain uses TRBV4-2 and TRBJ2-5, with D possibly being TRBD1 (5 bases). This CDR3 has 15 residues. CDR1 and CDR2 from the germline V gene are LGHNA and YNFKEQ. Deletions cut 0 bases from V and 7 bases from J, with 15 bases between.

This chain joins TRBV12-3 or TRBV12-4 and TRBJ1-5; D possibly corresponds to TRBD1 (5 bases). The length of the CDR3 is 13 residues. With 7 bases removed from V and 4 bases from J, the gap between germline ends came to 11 bases. This chain's CDR3 is CASTKGRNQPQHF. The DNA of the CDR3 is TGTGCCAGCACCAAGGGACGGAATCAGCCCCAGCATTTT.

The genes are TRBV27 and TRBJ2-1; maybe TRBD1 (5 bases). Germline V gene lookup returns CDR1 MNHEY and CDR2 SMNVEV (reference sequence). The V end was cut by 1 base, the J end by 4 bases, with 11 bases between. The CDR3 contains 15 residues. The CDR3 reads CASSLFSGQYNEQFF. CDR3 nucleotides: TGTGCCAGCAGTTTATTTAGTGGACAATACAATGAGCAGTTCTTC.

V is TRBV20-1 and J is TRBJ1-1; a weak D match, TRBD1 (6 bases). This CDR3 region has 12 residues. The germline CDR1 and CDR2 sequences are DFQATT and SNEGSKA (reference sequence). Trimming removed 6 bases from V and 4 bases from J, with 12 bases in between. CDR3 loop: CSAPGTLTEAFF. The CDR3 DNA follows: TGCAGTGCGCCTGGGACACTCACTGAAGCTTTCTTT.

This clonotype showed up many times. This chain uses TRBV15 with TRBJ2-1; 7 nucleotides align to TRBD2. This CDR3 comprises 15 residues. CDR1 LNHNV and CDR2 YYDKDF come from the germline V gene (reference sequence). The J segment lost 7 bases and the V segment lost 0 bases, leaving 6 bases of the junction unmatched. CDR3 DNA: TGTGCCACCAGCAGAGAGGCGGGAGTAATAAATGAGCAGTTCTTC. It yields the protein CATSREAGVINEQFF.

The chain couples TRBV20-1 to TRBJ1-2, with 8 bases lining up with TRBD1. Germline lookup yields CDR1 DFQATT and CDR2 SNEGSKA (reference sequence). V gave up 6 bases and J gave up 4 bases; unmatched junction bases: 4. The CDR3 consists of 12 residues. CDR3 DNA: TGCAGTGCCCCAACAGGGGGCTATGGCTACACCTTC. Protein sequence: CSAPTGGYGYTF.

The chain is built from TRBV9 and TRBJ2-2; D is ambiguous. Trimming removed 3 bases at V and 8 bases at J, with 14 bases between. The CDR3 is 14 amino acids. Germline CDR1 reads SGDLS; CDR2 reads YYNGEE. This CDR3 reads CASSARLGLGELFF. In DNA form, the CDR3 reads TGTGCCAGCAGCGCGAGGTTAGGTCTAGGGGAGCTGTTTTTT.

The sample holds a few counts of this clonotype. The V and J genes are TRBV27 and TRBJ2-5; D might be TRBD1 (8 bases). CDR3 length: 17 residues. The V gene lost 7 bases and the J gene lost 5 bases, with 26 bases spanning the gap. Germline V gene data show CDR1 as MNHEY and CDR2 as SMNVEV (reference sequence). The CDR3: CASKTSPDRGMFETQYF. Here the CDR3 DNA reads TGTGCCAGCAAGACTAGCCCCGACAGGGGAATGTTCGAGACCCAGTACTTC.

This clonotype was observed a handful of times. CDR3 amino acids: CASSEDPSSGNTIYF. CDR3 DNA sequence: TGTGCCAGCAGTGAAGACCCCAGTTCTGGAAACACCATATATTTT. V usage is TRBV2 and J usage is TRBJ1-3; the D is unclear. Germline V gene lookup returns CDR1 SNHLY and CDR2 FYNNEI. The CDR3 consists of 15 residues. V shed 1 base and J shed 1 base, with 8 bases lying between them.

The rearrangement joins TRBV4-1 to TRBJ2-1; D may be TRBD1 or TRBD2 (5 bases each). The CDR3 is 16 residues long. Trimming shortened V by 4 bases and J by 3 bases, and 16 bases separated the two germline ends. Germline CDR1 reads MGHRA; CDR2 reads YSYEKL. The DNA of the CDR3 is TGCGCCAGCAGCCCCGGGACGCGACGGGACTACAATGAGCAGTTCTTC. It translates to CASSPGTRRDYNEQFF.

This clonotype was detected many times. This chain links TRBV6-5 with TRBJ1-1; D call uncertain. The CDR3 has 13 amino acids. The germline V gene has CDR1 MNHEY and CDR2 SVGAGI. V lost 4 bases and J lost 2, with 8 bases in between. The CDR3 loop reads CASSSGRNTEAFF. The CDR3 coding sequence is TGTGCCAGCAGTTCTGGCAGAAACACTGAAGCTTTCTTT.

The chain recombines TRBV11-2 with TRBJ1-2; TRBD1 is a possible D gene (6 bases). Trimming took off 5 bases at V and 8 bases at J, with 12 bases between the two ends. Germline assignment: CDR1 SGHAT and CDR2 FQNNGV. The CDR3 extends over 12 amino acids. CDR3 protein: CASSPGGWGYTF. In DNA form, the CDR3 reads TGTGCCAGCAGCCCGGGGGGCTGGGGCTACACCTTC.

Details on this clonotype: The junction differs from germline at one of its ends, possibly a read error. J is TRBJ1-6 and V is TRBV3-1; possible D gene TRBD1, 5 bases. Germline values: CDR1 LGHDT, CDR2 YNNKEL (reference sequence). CDR3 length: 15 residues. The CDR3 nucleotides are TGTGCCAGCAACCAATGGACAAGGACGGATTCACCCCTCCACTTT. Its protein is CASNQWTRTDSPLHF.

This chain uses TRBV5-6 with TRBJ2-4; D not resolved. Germline assignment: CDR1 SGHDT and CDR2 YYEEEE. Trimming took off 4 bases at V and 1 base at J, with 9 bases between the two ends. This CDR3 has 14 amino acids. The CDR3 sequence: CASSALGAKNIQYF. DNA for the CDR3: TGTGCCAGCAGCGCGCTGGGGGCCAAAAACATTCAGTACTTC.

This clonotype was seen ten or more times. V gene TRBV4-1 combines with J gene TRBJ2-1; 7 nucleotides align to TRBD1. The J segment lost 5 bases and the V segment lost 4 bases, leaving 8 bases of the junction unmatched. CDR3 length: 15 residues. CDR1 MGHRA and CDR2 YSYEKL come from the germline V gene. The CDR3 nucleotides read TGCGCCAGCAGCCTGAGACAGGGCCTAGACAATGAGCAGTTCTTC. Translated: CASSLRQGLDNEQFF.

Regarding this clonotype: The germline gene is not matched at one end of the junction; a read error may be the cause. The chain employs TRBV7-9 and TRBJ2-2; 8 nucleotides agree with TRBD1. Germline V gene sequence: CDR1 SEHNR, CDR2 FQNEAQ (reference sequence). The CDR3 length is 17 residues. Written as DNA, the CDR3 is TGTGCCAGCAGTTTAGTCAGGGGGCGAGCGAACACCGGGGAGCTGTTTTTT. This sequence encodes CASSLVRGRANTGELFF.

In this sample, this clonotype turned up many times. The chain carries TRBV9 and TRBJ1-5; 7 nucleotides line up with TRBD1. Germline V lookup: CDR1 SGDLS, CDR2 YYNGEE. This CDR3 comprises 15 residues. Germline trimming cut 2 bases from V and 7 bases from J; bases unmatched to any gene: 9. CDR3 loop: CASSVTGALGQPQHF. The CDR3 region has the DNA TGTGCCAGCAGCGTTACAGGGGCATTAGGACAGCCCCAGCATTTT.